The 17 T cell receptor beta chains listed next were all sequenced from one sample in a study of PD-1 blockade in classical Hodgkin lymphoma. Libraries were prepared by immunoSEQ multiplex PCR; TCRdb keeps only in-frame clonotypes and omits some of them. The sample lists 30,000 or so clones, over 75% occurring once. Every one of the patients relapsed after autologous stem cell transplantation (brentuximab vedotin exposure was variable). Isolation of CD4+ T cells from thawed PBMCs was performed by magnetic negative selection. Sample: CD4+ T cells from blood, taken at baseline. The receptors derive from a human donor with classical Hodgkin lymphoma.

This clone turned up a few times. This rearrangement joins TRBV25-1 to TRBJ1-1; D is unresolved. Germline CDR1 reads MGHDK; CDR2 reads SYGVNS. Trimming cost V 2 bases and J 1 base, with 5 bases left between them. The CDR3 is 13 residues long. The chain's CDR3 is CASSERRNTEAFF. Written as DNA, the CDR3 is TGTGCCAGCAGTGAAAGGCGGAACACTGAAGCTTTCTTT. Full variable domain (rest looked up from reference TRBV25-1 and TRBJ1-1): EADIYQTPRYLVIGTGKKITLECSQTMGHDKMYWYQQDPGMELHLIHYSYGVNSTEKGDLSSESTVSRIRTEHFPLTLESARPSHTSQYLCASSERRNTEAFFGQGTRLTVV.

V gene TRBV5-6 combines with J gene TRBJ2-3, with 9 bases fitting TRBD2. Germline values: CDR1 SGHDT, CDR2 YYEEEE. V gave up 3 bases and J gave up 1 base; unmatched junction bases: 0. There are 14 residues in the CDR3. CDR3 DNA: TGTGCCAGCAGCTGGACTAGCGGCACAGATACGCAGTATTTT. This gives the protein CASSWTSGTDTQYF.

The genes are TRBV18 and TRBJ2-3; 12 nucleotides match TRBD2. The CDR3 contains 17 residues. V dropped 3 bases and J dropped 0; count of bases not matched to a gene: 4. The germline gives CDR1 KGHSH, CDR2 LQKENI. CDR3 loop: CASSPRLAGASTDTQYF. CDR3 nucleotides: TGTGCCAGCTCACCCCGACTAGCGGGAGCTAGCACAGATACGCAGTATTTT.

This clone has only one observation. The J gene is TRBJ1-2, the V gene TRBV25-1; D is unclear. V was pared by 4 bases and J by 3 bases, with 12 bases between. The length of the CDR3 is 14 residues. Germline assignment: CDR1 MGHDK and CDR2 SYGVNS. CDR3 residues: CASSGHLDYYGYTF. The CDR3 coding sequence is TGTGCCAGCAGTGGACACCTAGACTACTATGGCTACACCTTC.

The gene calls are TRBV6-1 and TRBJ1-5, with unresolved D. CDR3 length: 13 residues. Trimming shortened V by 2 bases and J by 5 bases, and 7 bases separated the two germline ends. CDR1 and CDR2 from the germline V gene are MNHNS and SASEGT. CDR3 nucleotide sequence: TGTGCCAGCAGTGAACCCGGGGATCAGCCCCAGCATTTT. This codes for CASSEPGDQPQHF.

This clone has only one observation. J is TRBJ2-3 and V is TRBV5-1; D unclear. The germline V gene encodes CDR1 SGHRS and CDR2 YFSETQ. The CDR3 loop spans 12 amino acids. The V end was cut by 1 base, the J end by 5 bases, with 5 bases between. The CDR3 DNA follows: TGCGCCAGCAGCTTGTTTGGAGATACGCAGTATTTT. Its protein product is CASSLFGDTQYF.

The chain recombines TRBV7-9 with TRBJ2-2, with 7 bases matching TRBD1. CDR1 is SEHNR, CDR2 FQNEAQ, per germline (reference sequence). The CDR3 totals 19 residues. Trimming removed 0 bases from V and 3 bases from J; junction bases left unmatched: 13. CDR3 in DNA: TGTGCCAGCAGCTTAGCGATAGGGACAGCCGAAAGGGACACCGGGGAGCTGTTTTTT. This gives the protein CASSLAIGTAERDTGELFF.

This chain connects TRBV14 to TRBJ2-1, with 15 bases aligning to TRBD2. The CDR3 totals 19 residues. V dropped 4 bases and J dropped 3; count of bases not matched to a gene: 10. Per the germline V gene, CDR1 is SGHDN and CDR2 is FVKESK. The CDR3: CASSRYGTSGRSYYNEQFF. The CDR3 region has the DNA TGTGCCAGCAGCCGATACGGGACTAGCGGGAGGAGTTACTACAATGAGCAGTTCTTC.

The V gene is TRBV2, the J gene TRBJ2-6; D ambiguous. The CDR3 is made up of 14 amino acids. The germline V and J ends were trimmed by 7 bases and 2 bases, with 9 bases remaining between them. Germline CDR1 and CDR2: SNHLY and FYNNEI. CDR3 amino acids: CASKGSAGANVLTF. The CDR3 DNA reads as TGTGCCAGCAAGGGTTCTGCTGGGGCCAACGTCCTGACTTTC.

The chain uses TRBV2 and TRBJ1-1, with 10 nucleotides matching TRBD1. CDR1 and CDR2 from the germline V gene are SNHLY and FYNNEI. V lost 3 bases and J lost 3; bases outside the gene matches: 7. The CDR3 spans 16 residues. The CDR3: CASSDRTGGFYTEAFF. CDR3 nucleotide sequence: TGTGCCAGCAGTGATCGGACAGGGGGGTTTTACACTGAAGCTTTCTTT.

This rearrangement joins TRBV4-3 to TRBJ2-2; the D is unclear. Germline CDR1 LGHNA, CDR2 YSLEER. V gave up 0 bases and J gave up 6 bases, with 8 bases separating them. The CDR3 extends over 14 amino acids. In DNA form, the CDR3 reads TGCGCCAGCAGCCAAGAGGCGGCCCCCGGGGAGCTGTTTTTT. This gives the protein CASSQEAAPGELFF.

The CDR3 region is CASSRTAHYNEQFF. CDR3 coding DNA: TGTGCCAGCTCGCGAACGGCACATTACAATGAGCAGTTCTTC. The J gene is TRBJ2-1, the V gene TRBV18, with D unresolved. Germline-derived CDR1 and CDR2 are KGHSH and LQKENI. The V end was cut by 6 bases, the J end by 4 bases, with 13 bases between. The CDR3 has 14 residues.

This clone has only one observation. CDR3 sequence reads: CSVERNQETQYF. The CDR3 DNA sequence: TGCAGCGTTGAAAGGAACCAAGAGACCCAGTACTTC. The chain recombines TRBV29-1 with TRBJ2-5, with D uncertain. Per germline, CDR1 SQVTM and CDR2 ANQGSEA. The CDR3 length is 12 residues. V lost 2 bases, J lost 0 bases, and 4 bases lay in between.

The chain uses TRBV6-5 and TRBJ2-7, with a possible D match to TRBD1 (5 bases). The CDR3 runs 15 residues. Germline V lookup: CDR1 MNHEY, CDR2 SVGAGI. With 6 bases removed from V and 0 bases from J, the gap between germline ends came to 15 bases. The CDR3 spells CASSPLGQGSYEQYF. The CDR3 nucleotides read TGTGCCAGCAGCCCCCTGGGCCAGGGCTCCTACGAGCAGTACTTC.

The V gene is TRBV15, the J gene TRBJ2-1, with 14 bases lining up with TRBD2. The CDR3 is 15 residues long. V lost 1 base and J lost 16; bases outside the gene matches: 9. The germline V gene has CDR1 LNHNV and CDR2 YYDKDF (reference sequence). CDR3 region: CATSRGTSGRLEEFF. In nucleotides, the CDR3 is TGTGCCACCAGCAGAGGGACTAGCGGGAGGCTTGAGGAATTCTTC.

The genes are TRBV7-2 and TRBJ2-2; perhaps D is TRBD1 or TRBD2 (5 bases each). The germline CDR1 and CDR2 sequences are SGHTA and FQGNSA. The germline V and J ends were trimmed by 4 bases and 6 bases, with 15 bases remaining between them. The CDR3 runs 15 residues. The CDR3 reads CASSSGTKGAGELFF. CDR3 bases: TGTGCCAGCAGCTCCGGGACCAAAGGCGCCGGGGAGCTGTTTTTT. Drawing the rest from reference TRBV7-2 and TRBJ2-2, the complete variable domain is GAGVSQSPSNKVTEKGKDVELRCDPISGHTALYWYRQSLGQGLEFLIYFQGNSAPDKSGLPSDRFSAERTGGSVSTLTIQRTQQEDSAVYLCASSSGTKGAGELFFGEGSRLTVL.

The chain has TRBV5-1 and TRBJ1-2, with D maybe TRBD1 (5 bases). The CDR3 is 13 residues long. CDR1 and CDR2 from the germline V gene are SGHRS and YFSETQ. The germline V and J ends were trimmed by 1 base and 4 bases, with 8 bases remaining between them. The CDR3 coding sequence is TGCGCCAGCAGCTTGTCAGGGTCCTATGGCTACACCTTC. Encoded protein: CASSLSGSYGYTF.